The 2 T cell receptor beta chains reported below all come from one sample, sequenced in a study of OX40 agonist ivuxolimab in advanced cancers. The data were produced by immunoSEQ multiplex PCR, yet TCRdb's version contains in-frame clones alone and is incomplete. The sample yields 83,000 or so clones, 65% to 90% seen once. The sample consisted of CD4+ or CD8+ T cells sorted from blood, taken in a trial of the OX40 agonist ivuxolimab. These receptors all come from an adult with an advanced solid tumor such as melanoma, head and neck, liver or kidney cancer.

This CDR3 is CASSSGQYNEQFF. CDR3 bases: TGTGCCAGCAGCTCCGGACAATACAATGAGCAGTTCTTC. The rearrangement joins TRBV4-2 to TRBJ2-1, with TRBD1 as a possible D gene (5 bases). This CDR3 has 13 residues. Deletions cut 5 bases from V and 4 bases from J, with 9 bases between. Germline lookup yields CDR1 LGHNA and CDR2 YNFKEQ.

The chain employs TRBV7-2 and TRBJ2-1; 7 positions match TRBD2. V lost 0 bases, J lost 3 bases, and 2 bases stayed unmatched. Looked up from germline, CDR1 is SGHTA and CDR2 is FQGNSA. This CDR3 contains 15 residues. CDR3 loop: CASSLASGFYNEQFF. Written as DNA, the CDR3 is TGTGCCAGCAGCTTAGCTAGCGGGTTCTACAATGAGCAGTTCTTC.